The table lists the clone carrying this TCR beta chain with a count of one. In blood CD8+ and CD4+ T cells, TCR beta underwent sequencing. Treatment-naive patients with stable or active relapsing-remitting disease served as multiple sclerosis controls. It was negative isolation that provided the CD8+ and CD4+ T cells, whereas TEMRA cells were enriched by FACS. Roughly 0.45 to 1 ug RNA was reverse transcribed with random hexamers. immunoSEQ multiplex PCR amplified TCR beta CDR3 across 54 Vbeta, 13 Jbeta. One entry per CDR3 protein, called by TCRdb with MiXCR from the immunoSEQ multiplex PCR reads. The table lists under 150,000 distinct CDR3 sequences, approximately 89% of them singletons. The CDR3 spans 15 residues. V lost 6 bases to trimming and J lost 5 bases; unmatched junction nucleotides: 10. Germline V CDR1 and CDR2: LGHDT, YNNKEL (reference sequence). This sample was taken from a study of CD8 T cells in Susac syndrome.

The chain joins TRBV3-1 to TRBJ1-2; 9 positions agree with TRBD1. The source of this sequence is a human donor with multiple sclerosis. Sequenced sample: CD8+ T cells from PBMCs. The DNA for the CDR3 is TGTGCCAGCAGTAACACAGGGGGCCTAGTTTATGGCTACACCTTC. This sequence encodes CASSNTGGLVYGYTF.